This paragraph covers one T cell receptor beta chain sequence. There is no known antigen for this receptor. Nothing much larger sits one base from this clone, and base qualities are not available. This record comes from a study of blood T cell repertoires in COVID-19 (dated by TCRdb to 2018 to 2021). As for the study more broadly: Samples from collaborators originated in the United States, Italy and Spain and spanned both the acute and convalescent phases of COVID-19. The material from the prospective study consisted of cDNA or gDNA derived from T cells, B-cell-depleted T cells, or PBMCs. The dataset comprised deeply sampled blood TCRbeta repertoires from subjects exposed to, actively infected with, or recovered from COVID-19. The repertoires were released in a freely available public database intended as a resource for research on the immune response to SARS-CoV-2. The samples were drawn from the first 160 participants of the ongoing ImmuneRACE study and from roughly 1,300 subjects provided by 6 global collaborators. Nearly every sample came with metadata listing a de-identified subject ID, COVID-19 status, age in years and sex. Where available, HLA class I and class II types were obtained from metadata supplied by the sample provider rather than from assay-based typing. Here is what the overall study found, with its caveats: How much clinical and demographic metadata was included differed by source and by participant, and the metadata was provided uncurated.

The immunoSEQ Assay, a bias-controlled multiplex PCR, was used to amplify TCRbeta CDR3 regions from genomic DNA. As for how the authors treated the data: The number of nucleated cells in each sample was estimated by amplification of reference gene primers within the assay. Sequence reads were collapsed and filtered to measure the absolute abundance of every unique TCRbeta CDR3 rearrangement. For each sample, productive Simpson clonality was calculated as the square root of Simpson's diversity index across productive rearrangements. Not all clones reach the TCRdb copy of this immuneACCESS table, which keeps in-frame sequences only. Checked studies attribute under half of the gap to unresolved V genes and leave the rest unexplained. The DNA was the basis for D and trimming; V, J and clone size are from that table. The sample includes approximately 170,000 clones, with approximately 87% observed a single time. 4% to 4.5% of the sample is held by the ten biggest clonotypes.

The CDR3, from cysteine to phenylalanine, totals 13 residues. Just CDR3 DNA is preserved here, 39 bases in frame from base 1. The germline V gene encodes CDR1 GTSNPN and CDR2 SVGIG (reference sequence). Trimming removed 2 bases from V and 8 bases from J; the gene matches leave 6 bases unexplained. Participants in the prospective study were aged about 18 to 100 years, lived in under 30 United States geographic areas, and enrolled through a virtual design. To assign participants to cohorts, the prospective study relied on clinical history that participants themselves reported in a screening survey and a study questionnaire. For ImmuneRACE Cohort 3, a participant was defined as recovered based on two consecutive negative NP/OP PCR tests, clearance by a healthcare professional, or resolution of symptoms. Each participant in the prospective study had whole blood, serum and a nasopharyngeal or oropharyngeal swab collected by mobile phlebotomists. Prospective study participants could optionally give additional blood draws and questionnaires over a roughly 2-month period. Blood samples from the prospective study were shipped frozen or at room temperature prior to DNA extraction.

Sequencing was done on a sample of PBMCs or T cells enriched from blood (not recorded which). The receptor was isolated from a woman aged 50 to 65 who had recovered from COVID-19. The chain is encoded by TRBV30 joined to TRBJ1-2, and 9 junctional nucleotides match TRBD1. The CDR3 sequence is CAWSLQGARGYTF. Read as DNA, the sequence is TGTGCCTGGAGTTTACAGGGGGCTAGGGGCTACACCTTC.